The T cell receptor (beta chain) described here comes from a study of T cell changes during pregnancy in multiple sclerosis. The CDR3 loop spans 13 amino acids. The germline gives CDR1 SGDLS, CDR2 YYNGEE. Trimming removed 3 bases at V and 4 bases at J, with 8 bases between. Data came from immunoSEQ multiplex PCR; TCRdb stores just in-frame clones and leaves some out. Among about 50,000 clones, 80% to 95% were seen once, and the ten largest hold roughly 0.6%. V usage is TRBV9 and J usage is TRBJ2-1, with D uncertain. This TCR was recovered from a female donor in good health, enrolled as a control in a pregnancy study. Here the sequenced sample was CD4+ T cells from peripheral blood mononuclear cells, taken after pregnancy. Written as DNA, the CDR3 is TGTGCCAGCAGCGCGCGCATTTACAATGAGCAGTTCTTC. This encodes CASSARIYNEQFF.